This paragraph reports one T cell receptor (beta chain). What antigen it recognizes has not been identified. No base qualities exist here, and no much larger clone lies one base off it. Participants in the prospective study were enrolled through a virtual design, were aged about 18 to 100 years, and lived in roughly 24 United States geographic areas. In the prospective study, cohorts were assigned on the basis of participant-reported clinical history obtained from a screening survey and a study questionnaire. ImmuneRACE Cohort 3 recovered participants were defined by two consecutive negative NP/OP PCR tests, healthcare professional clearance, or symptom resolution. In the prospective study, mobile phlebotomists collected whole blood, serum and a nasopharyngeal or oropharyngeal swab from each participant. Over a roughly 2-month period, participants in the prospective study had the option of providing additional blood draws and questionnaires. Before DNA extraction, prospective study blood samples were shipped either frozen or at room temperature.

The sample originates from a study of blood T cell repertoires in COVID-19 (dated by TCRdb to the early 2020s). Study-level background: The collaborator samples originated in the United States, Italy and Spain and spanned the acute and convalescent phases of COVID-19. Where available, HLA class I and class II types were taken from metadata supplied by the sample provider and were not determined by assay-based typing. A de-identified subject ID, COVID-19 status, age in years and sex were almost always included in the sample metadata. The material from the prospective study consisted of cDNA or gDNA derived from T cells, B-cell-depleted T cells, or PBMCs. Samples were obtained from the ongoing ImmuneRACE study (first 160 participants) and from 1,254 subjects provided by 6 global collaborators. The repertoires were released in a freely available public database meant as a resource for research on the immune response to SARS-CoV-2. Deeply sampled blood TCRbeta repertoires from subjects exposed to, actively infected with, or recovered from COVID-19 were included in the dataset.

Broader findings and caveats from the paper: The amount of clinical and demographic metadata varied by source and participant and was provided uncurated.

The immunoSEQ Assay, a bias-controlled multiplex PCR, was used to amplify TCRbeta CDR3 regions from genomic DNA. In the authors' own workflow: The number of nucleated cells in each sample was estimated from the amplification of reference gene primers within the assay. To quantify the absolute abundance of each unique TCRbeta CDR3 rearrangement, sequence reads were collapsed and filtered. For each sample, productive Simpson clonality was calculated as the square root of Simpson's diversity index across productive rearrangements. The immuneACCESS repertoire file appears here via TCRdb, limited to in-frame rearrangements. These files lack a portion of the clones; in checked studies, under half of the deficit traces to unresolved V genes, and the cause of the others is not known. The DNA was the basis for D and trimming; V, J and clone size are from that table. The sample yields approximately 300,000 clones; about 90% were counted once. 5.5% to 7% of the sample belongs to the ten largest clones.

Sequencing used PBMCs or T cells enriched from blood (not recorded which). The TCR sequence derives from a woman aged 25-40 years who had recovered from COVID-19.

CDR3 sequence: CASSERRGGQETQYF. The DNA reads TGTGCCAGCAGTGAACGGCGGGGGGGCCAAGAGACCCAGTACTTC. The chain employs TRBV2 and TRBJ2-5; TRBD2 fits 9 bases in the junction. The germline V gene yields SNHLY for CDR1 and FYNNEI for CDR2. V and J are trimmed by 2 bases and 1 base, and the gene matches miss 2 bases of the junction. The CDR3 runs 15 residues from the cysteine to the phenylalanine. Here the CDR3 DNA is all that survives: 45 bases in frame from base 1.